A selection of T cell receptor beta chains follows, all from one sample in a study of T-cell reconstitution after alpha-beta-depleted transplantation in children. TCRdb redid the calling of the PCR reads with MiXCR, one entry per CDR3 protein. The table has approximately 650,000 distinct CDR3 sequences, around 14% seen once; the top ten hold around 0.8%. The specimen was PBMCs, collected before TCRalphabeta/CD19-depleted stem cell transplant. The receptor source for this set is a girl between 2 and 10 years old with congenital amegakaryocytic thrombocytopenia, due to receive a stem cell transplant. Both conserved end residues are part of each CDR3. D genes are given only for firm matches. Expanded clones get a size class; other rows say once, few or many, or leave the size out.

TRBV5-1	NA	many	TRBJ2-2	CASSFPYGNTGELFF	TGCGCCAGCAGCTTCCCCTACGGTAACACCGGGGAGCTGTTTTTT
TRBV6-7	NA	many	TRBJ2-7	CASLRGQRIGLFEQYF	TGTGCCAGTCTCCGCGGTCAAAGGATAGGGTTGTTCGAGCAGTACTTC
TRBV5-1	TRBD1	once	TRBJ2-2	CASIDFLGTGESGELFF	TGCGCCAGCATCGACTTTCTGGGGACAGGGGAATCCGGGGAGCTGTTTTTT
TRBV20-1	NA	many	TRBJ1-1	CSARQGGLNTEAFF	TGCAGTGCTAGGCAGGGTGGGCTAAACACTGAAGCTTTCTTT
TRBV6-1	TRBD2	few	TRBJ2-2	CASKKTSVVTGELFF	TGTGCCAGCAAAAAGACTAGCGTCGTCACCGGGGAGCTGTTTTTT
TRBV5-1	TRBD2	many	TRBJ2-1	CASSLAMREAEQFF	TGCGCCAGCAGCTTGGCCATGCGGGAGGCTGAGCAGTTCTTC
TRBV20-1	NA	NA	TRBJ2-7	CSARDREKPARYEQYF	TGCAGTGCTAGAGATCGGGAGAAGCCGGCCCGGTACGAGCAGTACTTC
TRBV30	NA	NA	TRBJ1-4	CAWSTDEKLFF	TGTGCCTGGAGCACGGATGAAAAACTGTTTTTT
TRBV29-1	NA	many	TRBJ1-1	CSLKGPENTEAFF	TGCAGCCTTAAGGGCCCCGAGAACACTGAAGCTTTCTTT
TRBV7-9	TRBD2	NA	TRBJ2-7	CASSSTGGSWGTYEQYF	TGTGCCAGCAGCTCGACGGGAGGCAGCTGGGGGACCTACGAGCAGTACTTC
TRBV20-1	NA	many	TRBJ1-3	CSAGRTGSGNTIYF	TGCAGTGCTGGCAGGACGGGCTCTGGAAACACCATATATTTT
TRBV7-9	TRBD1	NA	TRBJ2-1	CASSQGASVGNEQFF	TGTGCCAGCAGCCAGGGGGCTAGCGTTGGGAATGAGCAGTTCTTC
TRBV24-1	TRBD1	few	TRBJ2-5	CATSDPRQTGFETQYF	TGTGCCACCAGTGACCCACGCCAGACAGGGTTTGAGACCCAGTACTTC
TRBV5-1	NA	NA	TRBJ2-5	CASSPLDRGETQYF	TGCGCCAGCAGCCCACTCGACAGAGGGGAGACCCAGTACTTC
TRBV20-1	NA	many	TRBJ2-2	CSAGRNSLGELFF	TGCAGTGCCGGACGGAACTCTCTCGGGGAGCTGTTTTTT
TRBV28	TRBD1	many	TRBJ2-7	CASSAADRKEQYF	TGTGCCAGCAGTGCCGCGGACAGGAAAGAGCAGTACTTC
TRBV20-1	NA	many	TRBJ2-3	CSARSAGWGTQYF	TGCAGTGCTAGGTCCGCCGGGTGGGGTACGCAGTATTTT
TRBV20-1	NA	many	TRBJ2-4	CSARATYAKNIQYF	TGCAGTGCTAGGGCGACGTACGCCAAAAACATTCAGTACTTC
TRBV10-3	NA	many	TRBJ2-3	CAISEIQVSGTDTQYF	TGTGCCATCAGTGAGATACAGGTTTCGGGCACAGATACGCAGTATTTT
TRBV6-2/TRBV6-3	NA	many	TRBJ1-4	CASIPDSATNEKLFF	TGTGCCAGCATTCCCGACAGCGCGACTAATGAAAAACTGTTTTTT
TRBV29-1	TRBD1	NA	TRBJ2-2	CSGTGQGNTGELFF	TGCAGCGGAACGGGACAGGGGAACACCGGGGAGCTGTTTTTT
TRBV20-1	TRBD2	many	TRBJ2-4	CSATRTSPTLAKNIQYF	TGCAGTGCTACCCGGACTAGCCCAACGCTAGCCAAAAACATTCAGTACTTC
TRBV12-3/TRBV12-4	NA	NA	TRBJ2-1	CASSLQGAVYNEQFF	TGTGCCAGCAGTTTACAGGGAGCAGTCTACAATGAGCAGTTCTTC
TRBV29-1	TRBD2	NA	TRBJ2-3	CSVEIAGGPGDTQYF	TGCAGCGTTGAAATTGCGGGAGGGCCGGGAGATACGCAGTATTTT
TRBV5-1	NA	many	TRBJ1-3	CASSTGTQSSGNTIYF	TGCGCCAGCAGCACCGGGACACAATCTTCTGGAAACACCATATATTTT
TRBV5-1	TRBD2	many	TRBJ2-5	CASSYHPGLAGVGGETQYF	TGCGCCAGCAGCTATCATCCTGGACTAGCGGGAGTAGGAGGAGAGACCCAGTACTTC
TRBV12-3/TRBV12-4	NA	NA	TRBJ1-5	CASSLSSQHF	TGTGCCAGCAGTTTATCGTCCCAGCATTTT
TRBV20-1	NA	few	TRBJ2-7	CSARDDGSQTYEQYF	TGCAGTGCTAGAGATGACGGCAGCCAAACCTACGAGCAGTACTTC
TRBV20-1	TRBD1	NA	TRBJ2-1	CCAIRDRGLEPYNEQFF	TGCTGTGCTATCCGGGACAGGGGGCTAGAACCCTACAATGAGCAGTTCTTC
TRBV27	NA	NA	TRBJ2-2	CASRPPGTGELFF	TGTGCCAGCAGGCCACCAGGGACCGGGGAGCTGTTTTTT